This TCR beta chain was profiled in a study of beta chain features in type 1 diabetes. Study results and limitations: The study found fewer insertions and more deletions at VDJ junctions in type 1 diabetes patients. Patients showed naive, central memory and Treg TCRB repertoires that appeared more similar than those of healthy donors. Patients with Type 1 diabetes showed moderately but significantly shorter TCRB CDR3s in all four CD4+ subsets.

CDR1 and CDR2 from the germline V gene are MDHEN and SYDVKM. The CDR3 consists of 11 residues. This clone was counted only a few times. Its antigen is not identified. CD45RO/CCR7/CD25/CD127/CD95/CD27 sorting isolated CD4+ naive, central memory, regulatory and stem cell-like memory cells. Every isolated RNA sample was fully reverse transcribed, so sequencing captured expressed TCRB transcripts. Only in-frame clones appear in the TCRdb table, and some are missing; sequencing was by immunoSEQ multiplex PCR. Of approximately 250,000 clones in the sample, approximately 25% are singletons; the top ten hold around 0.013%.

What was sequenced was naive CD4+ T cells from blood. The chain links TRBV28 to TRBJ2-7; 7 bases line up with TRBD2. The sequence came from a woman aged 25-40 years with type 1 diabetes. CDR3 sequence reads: CASGEGLEQYF. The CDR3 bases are TGTGCTTCGGGGGAGGGCCTCGAGCAGTACTTC. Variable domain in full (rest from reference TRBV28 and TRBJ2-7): DVKVTQSSRYLVKRTGEKVFLECVQDMDHENMFWYRQDPGLGLRLIYFSYDVKMKEKGDIPEGYSVSREKKERFSLILESASTNQTSMYLCASGEGLEQYFGPGTRLTVT.